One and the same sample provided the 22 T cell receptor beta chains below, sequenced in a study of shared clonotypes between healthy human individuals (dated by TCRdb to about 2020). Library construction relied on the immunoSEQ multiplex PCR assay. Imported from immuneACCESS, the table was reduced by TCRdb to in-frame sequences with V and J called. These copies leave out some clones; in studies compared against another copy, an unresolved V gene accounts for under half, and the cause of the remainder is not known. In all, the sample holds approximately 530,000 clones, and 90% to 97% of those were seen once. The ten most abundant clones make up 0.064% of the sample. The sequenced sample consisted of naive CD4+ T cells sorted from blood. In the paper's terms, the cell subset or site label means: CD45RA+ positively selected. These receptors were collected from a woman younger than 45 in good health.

CDR3 protein: CASSLRGGRGETQYF. The CDR3 DNA reads as TGTGCCAGCAGTTTAAGAGGCGGGAGAGGAGAGACCCAGTACTTC. The V gene is TRBV27, the J gene TRBJ2-5; 7 positions match TRBD2. This CDR3 has 15 amino acids. The germline gives CDR1 MNHEY, CDR2 SMNVEV (reference sequence). J was trimmed by 4 bases and V by 2 bases; bases with no gene match: 7.

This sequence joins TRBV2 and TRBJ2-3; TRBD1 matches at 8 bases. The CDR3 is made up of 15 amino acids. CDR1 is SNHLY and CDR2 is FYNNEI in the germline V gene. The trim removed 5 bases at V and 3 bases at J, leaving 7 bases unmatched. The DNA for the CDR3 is TGTGCCAGCAGTCCCAGACAGGGGAGGACAGATACGCAGTATTTT. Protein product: CASSPRQGRTDTQYF.

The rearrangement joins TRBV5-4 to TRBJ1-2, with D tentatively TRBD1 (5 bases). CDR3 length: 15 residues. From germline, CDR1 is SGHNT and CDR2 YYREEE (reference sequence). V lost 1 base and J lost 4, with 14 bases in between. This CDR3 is CASSLWAGHSYGYTF. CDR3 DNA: TGTGCCAGCAGCTTGTGGGCAGGGCACTCCTATGGCTACACCTTC.

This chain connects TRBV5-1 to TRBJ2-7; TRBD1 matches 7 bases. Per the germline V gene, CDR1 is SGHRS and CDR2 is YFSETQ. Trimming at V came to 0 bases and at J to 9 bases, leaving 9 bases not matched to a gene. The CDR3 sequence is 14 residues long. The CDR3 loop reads CASSLATGAPGQYF. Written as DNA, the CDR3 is TGCGCCAGCAGCTTGGCCACAGGGGCGCCCGGGCAGTACTTC. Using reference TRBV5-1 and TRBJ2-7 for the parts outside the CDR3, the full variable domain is KAGVTQTPRYLIKTRGQQVTLSCSPISGHRSVSWYQQTPGQGLQFLFEYFSETQRNKGNFPGRFSGRQFSNSRSEMNVSTLELGDSALYLCASSLATGAPGQYFGPGTRLTVT.

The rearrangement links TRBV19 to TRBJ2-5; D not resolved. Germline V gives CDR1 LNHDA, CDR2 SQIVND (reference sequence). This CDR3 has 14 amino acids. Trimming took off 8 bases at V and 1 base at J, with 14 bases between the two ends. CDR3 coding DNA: TGTGCCAGTGGACGTTCGGCATCCCAAGAGACCCAGTACTTC. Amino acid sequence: CASGRSASQETQYF.

Here the CDR3 DNA reads TGCGCCAGCAGTGGTTTGATTAACTATGGCTACACCTTC. Its translation: CASSGLINYGYTF. The chain links TRBV10-2 to TRBJ1-2; D unresolved. There are 13 residues in the CDR3. Deletions cut 4 bases from V and 1 base from J, with 7 bases between. CDR1 is WSHSY, CDR2 SAAADI, per germline.

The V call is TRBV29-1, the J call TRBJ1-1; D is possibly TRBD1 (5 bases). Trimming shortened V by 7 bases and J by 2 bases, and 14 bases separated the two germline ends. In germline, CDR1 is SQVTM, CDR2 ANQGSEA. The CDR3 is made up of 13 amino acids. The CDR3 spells CSAWAGLNTEAFF. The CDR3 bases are TGCAGCGCGTGGGCAGGGTTAAACACTGAAGCTTTCTTT.

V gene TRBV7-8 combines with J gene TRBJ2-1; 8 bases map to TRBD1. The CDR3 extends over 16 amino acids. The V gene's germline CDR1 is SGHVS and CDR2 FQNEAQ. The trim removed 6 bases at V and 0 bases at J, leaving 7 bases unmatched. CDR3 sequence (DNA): TGTGCCAGCAGTACTTACAGGGGGAGCTCCTACAATGAGCAGTTCTTC. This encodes CASSTYRGSSYNEQFF. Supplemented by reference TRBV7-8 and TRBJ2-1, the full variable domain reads GAGVSQSPRYKVAKRGQDVALRCDPISGHVSLFWYQQALGQGPEFLTYFQNEAQLDKSGLPSDRFFAERPEGSVSTLKIQRTQQEDSAVYLCASSTYRGSSYNEQFFGPGTRLTVL.

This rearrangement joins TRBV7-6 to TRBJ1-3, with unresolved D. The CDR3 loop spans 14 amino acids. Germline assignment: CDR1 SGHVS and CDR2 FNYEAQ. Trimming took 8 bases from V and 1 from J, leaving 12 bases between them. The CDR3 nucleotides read TGTGCCAGCCTTCGATTTCATTCTGGAAACACCATATATTTT. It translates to CASLRFHSGNTIYF.

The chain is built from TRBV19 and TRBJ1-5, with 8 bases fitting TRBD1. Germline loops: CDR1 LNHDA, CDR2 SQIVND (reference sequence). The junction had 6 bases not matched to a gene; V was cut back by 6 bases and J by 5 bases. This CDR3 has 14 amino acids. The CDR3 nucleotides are TGTGCCAGTAGGAGACAGGGGACGGATCAGCCCCAGCATTTT. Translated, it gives CASRRQGTDQPQHF.

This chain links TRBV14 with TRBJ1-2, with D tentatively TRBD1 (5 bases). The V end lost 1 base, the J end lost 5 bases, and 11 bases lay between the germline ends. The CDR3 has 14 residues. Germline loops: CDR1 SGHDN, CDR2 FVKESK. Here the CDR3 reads CASSQGVREYGYTF. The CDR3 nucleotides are TGTGCCAGCAGCCAAGGGGTCAGGGAATATGGCTACACCTTC.

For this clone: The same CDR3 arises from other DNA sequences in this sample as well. The CDR3, as DNA: TGTGCCAGCAGCTTACAGGGGAACACCGGGGAGCTGTTTTTT. It translates to CASSLQGNTGELFF. The V and J genes are TRBV11-2 and TRBJ2-2, with a possible D match to TRBD1 (5 bases). Germline lookup yields CDR1 SGHAT and CDR2 FQNNGV. This CDR3 is 14 amino acids long. Trimming removed 2 bases from V and 1 base from J, with 5 bases in between.

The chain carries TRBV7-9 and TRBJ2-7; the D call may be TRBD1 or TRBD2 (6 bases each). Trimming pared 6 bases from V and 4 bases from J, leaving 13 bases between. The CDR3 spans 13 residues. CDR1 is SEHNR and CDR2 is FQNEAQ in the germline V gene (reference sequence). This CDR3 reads CASRGGRIYEQYF. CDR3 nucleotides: TGTGCCAGCAGGGGGGGCAGGATATACGAGCAGTACTTC.

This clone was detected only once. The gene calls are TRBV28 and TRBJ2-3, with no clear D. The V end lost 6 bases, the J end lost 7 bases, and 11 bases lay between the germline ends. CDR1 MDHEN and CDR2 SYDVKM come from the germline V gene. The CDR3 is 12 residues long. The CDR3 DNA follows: TGTGCCAGCAGAACCCCCGGGTATACGCAGTATTTT. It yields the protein CASRTPGYTQYF.

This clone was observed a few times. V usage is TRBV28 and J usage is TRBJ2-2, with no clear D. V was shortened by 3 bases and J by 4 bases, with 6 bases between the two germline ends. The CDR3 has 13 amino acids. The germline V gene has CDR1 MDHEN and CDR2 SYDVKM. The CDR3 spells CASSFFGTGELFF. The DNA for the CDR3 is TGTGCCAGCAGTTTTTTCGGCACCGGGGAGCTGTTTTTT.

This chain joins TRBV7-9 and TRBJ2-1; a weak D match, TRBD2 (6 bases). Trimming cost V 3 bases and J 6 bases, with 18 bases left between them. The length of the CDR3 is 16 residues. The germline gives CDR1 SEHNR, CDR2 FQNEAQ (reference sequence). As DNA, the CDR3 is TGTGCCAGCAGCTTTCGCGGGGATCTAGGAACCAATGAGCAGTTCTTC. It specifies CASSFRGDLGTNEQFF.

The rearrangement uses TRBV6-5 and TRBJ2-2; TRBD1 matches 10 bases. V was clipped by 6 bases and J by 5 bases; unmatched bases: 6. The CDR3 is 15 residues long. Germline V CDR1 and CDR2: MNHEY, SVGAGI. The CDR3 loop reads CASSRDRGQTGELFF. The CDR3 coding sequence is TGTGCCAGCAGCCGTGACAGGGGGCAGACCGGGGAGCTGTTTTTT.

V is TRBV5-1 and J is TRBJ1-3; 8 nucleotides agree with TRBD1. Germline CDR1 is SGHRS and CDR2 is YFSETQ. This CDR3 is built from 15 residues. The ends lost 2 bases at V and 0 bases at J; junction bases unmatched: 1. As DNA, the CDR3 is TGCGCCAGCAGCTTTACAGGGGGCTCTGGAAACACCATATATTTT. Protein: CASSFTGGSGNTIYF.

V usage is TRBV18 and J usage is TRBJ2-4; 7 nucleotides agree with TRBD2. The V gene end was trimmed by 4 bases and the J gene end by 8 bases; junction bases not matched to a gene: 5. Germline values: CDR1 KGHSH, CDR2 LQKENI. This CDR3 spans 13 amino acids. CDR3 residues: CASSLSSGYIQYF. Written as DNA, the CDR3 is TGTGCCAGCTCACTGTCTAGCGGATACATTCAGTACTTC.

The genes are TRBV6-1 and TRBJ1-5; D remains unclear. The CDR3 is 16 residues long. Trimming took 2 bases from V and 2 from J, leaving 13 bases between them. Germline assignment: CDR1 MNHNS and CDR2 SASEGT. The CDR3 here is CASSEFSRVGNQPQHF. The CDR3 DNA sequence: TGTGCCAGCAGTGAATTTTCTCGGGTGGGCAATCAGCCCCAGCATTTT.

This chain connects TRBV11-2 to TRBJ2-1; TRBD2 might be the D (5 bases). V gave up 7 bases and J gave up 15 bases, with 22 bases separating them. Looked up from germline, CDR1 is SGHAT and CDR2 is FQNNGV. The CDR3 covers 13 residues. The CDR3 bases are TGTGCCAGCACGCTTATTCCCCGGGATAAGCGGTTCTTC. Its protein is CASTLIPRDKRFF. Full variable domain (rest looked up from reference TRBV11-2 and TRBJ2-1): EAGVAQSPRYKIIEKRQSVAFWCNPISGHATLYWYQQILGQGPKLLIQFQNNGVVDDSQLPKDRFSAERLKGVDSTLKIQPAKLEDSAVYLCASTLIPRDKRFFGPGTRLTVL.

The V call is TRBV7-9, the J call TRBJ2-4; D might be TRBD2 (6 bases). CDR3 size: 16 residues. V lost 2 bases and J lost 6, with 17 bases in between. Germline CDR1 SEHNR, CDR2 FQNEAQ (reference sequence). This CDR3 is CASSLLRGISGNIQYF. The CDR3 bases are TGTGCCAGCAGCTTACTTCGCGGGATCTCGGGAAACATTCAGTACTTC.